One T cell receptor beta chain is described in this entry. V was clipped by 2 bases and J by 5 bases; unmatched bases: 8. Germline CDR1 SEHNR, CDR2 FQNEAQ (reference sequence). The CDR3 loop spans 16 amino acids. These data are taken from a study of T cell changes during pregnancy in multiple sclerosis. Sequencing was performed with immunoSEQ multiplex PCR; in TCRdb, only in-frame clones are kept and a portion is missing. This sample has more than 85,000 clones; around 90% occur once, and the top ten carry 1% to 1.5%. The chain employs TRBV7-9 and TRBJ2-5; 10 nucleotides match TRBD2. The source was peripheral blood, collected in the second trimester of pregnancy. The clonotype originates from a female donor with multiple sclerosis, enrolled in a pregnancy study. In DNA form, the CDR3 reads TGTGCCAGCAGCTTACGCGGGACTAGCGAGCGTGAGACCCAGTACTTC. Translation gives CASSLRGTSERETQYF.